This TCR beta chain was recorded in a study of T cell changes during pregnancy in multiple sclerosis. The repertoire was sequenced with immunoSEQ multiplex PCR; TCRdb's copy has only in-frame clones and lacks some. The sample has over 30,000 clones, roughly nine tenths seen once. Germline CDR1 is MGHDK and CDR2 is SYGVNS. The CDR3 runs 17 residues. The V gene lost 6 bases and the J gene lost 0 bases, with 18 bases spanning the gap. This chain connects TRBV25-1 to TRBJ2-1; D perhaps matches TRBD2 (5 bases). The clonotype comes from a female donor in good health, enrolled as a control in a pregnancy study. The specimen was CD4+ T cells from peripheral blood mononuclear cells, collected in the third trimester of pregnancy. The CDR3 DNA sequence: TGTGCCAGCAGCGGGGATCCGACTTTTAGCTCCTACAATGAGCAGTTCTTC. Protein product: CASSGDPTFSSYNEQFF.